This T cell receptor (beta chain) was profiled in a study of OX40 agonist ivuxolimab in advanced cancers. Context from the whole study: The costimulatory receptor OX40 (CD134) was targeted by ivuxolimab, a fully human IgG2 agonistic monoclonal antibody. Prior anti-PD-1, anti-PD-L1 or anti-CTLA-4 therapy was permitted, and 40% of dose-escalation patients had received checkpoint inhibitors. Partial responses occurred in three dose-escalation patients, of whom one had hepatocellular carcinoma and two had cutaneous melanoma. Of the 50 to 55 dose-escalation patients, hepatocellular carcinoma was present in approximately 20, melanoma in some 15, renal cell carcinoma in 9 and head and neck cancer in 9. Intravenous ivuxolimab was administered to patients every 2 weeks at six dose levels: 0.01, 0.1, 0.3, 1.5, 3 and 10 mg/kg. The point of sequencing TCRbeta in the periphery was to test whether ivuxolimab changed TCR sequence diversity and drove clonal T-cell expansion. The paper describes the monotherapy dose-escalation part (N = 52 patients) of the phase I trial of ivuxolimab. A male proportion of 82.7% and a mean age of approximately 62 years, ranging from 23 to 79, were recorded for the dose-escalation cohort.

Broad study findings and their caveats: Partial responders in the 0.1-3.0 mg/kg groups had among the lowest normalized peripheral clonal expansion, especially among CD8+ T cells. After ivuxolimab, expanded clones were on average more numerous among CD8+ T cells than among CD4+ T cells. At doses from 0.1 to 3.0 mg/kg, clonal expansion was seen in both CD4+ and CD8+ blood T cells between baseline and week 6. Low levels of normalized T-cell clonal expansion were also seen in some patients who did not respond. Antigen specificity was not determined for the clonally expanded peripheral T cells.

Patients with a history of autoimmune disease or receiving systemic immunosuppression were excluded from the trial. In every dose cohort, peripheral blood was drawn for TCR sequencing at baseline, cycle 4 day 1, and cycle 7 day 1. Samples were obtained from an open-label, multicenter, first-in-human phase I dose-escalation trial of ivuxolimab. Adults with locally advanced or metastatic melanoma, renal cell carcinoma, hepatocellular carcinoma or head and neck squamous cell carcinoma were enrolled in the trial. Before TCR sequencing, CD4+ and CD8+ T cells were separately sorted from peripheral blood. Trimming takes 1 base from V and 8 bases from J, and the germline ends sit 14 bases apart. The CDR3 runs 15 amino acids, cysteine and phenylalanine included. The sequence is cut down to CDR3 DNA, 45 bases in frame from base 1. From a lookup of the germline V gene, CDR1 and CDR2 are LGHNA and YNFKEQ. To sequence the TCRbeta CDR3 region, genomic DNA was isolated from the sorted cells. The immunoSEQ Assay was used to sequence the TCRbeta CDR3 regions. TCRdb obtained this table from immuneACCESS and retained in-frame rearrangements with V and J assigned. These tables miss some clones; where compared with another copy, unresolved V genes account for less than half of the shortfall, and the remainder is unexplained. The sample records some 33,000 clones, 80% to 95% of which are singletons. The ten largest make up about 4.5% of the sample.

About this clone: Its antigen is currently not known. No quality values exist for individual bases; no much larger clone is one base distant.

The sequence was obtained from an adult with an advanced solid tumor such as melanoma, head and neck, liver or kidney cancer. This sample comprised CD4+ or CD8+ T cells sorted from blood, obtained in a trial of the OX40 agonist ivuxolimab. The chain is assembled from TRBV4-2 and TRBJ1-4, and TRBD1 may be the D gene, going by 5 matching bases. The CDR3 reads CASSQGIQGQEKLFF. The DNA sequence follows: TGTGCCAGCAGCCAAGGGATCCAGGGTCAGGAAAAACTGTTTTTT.